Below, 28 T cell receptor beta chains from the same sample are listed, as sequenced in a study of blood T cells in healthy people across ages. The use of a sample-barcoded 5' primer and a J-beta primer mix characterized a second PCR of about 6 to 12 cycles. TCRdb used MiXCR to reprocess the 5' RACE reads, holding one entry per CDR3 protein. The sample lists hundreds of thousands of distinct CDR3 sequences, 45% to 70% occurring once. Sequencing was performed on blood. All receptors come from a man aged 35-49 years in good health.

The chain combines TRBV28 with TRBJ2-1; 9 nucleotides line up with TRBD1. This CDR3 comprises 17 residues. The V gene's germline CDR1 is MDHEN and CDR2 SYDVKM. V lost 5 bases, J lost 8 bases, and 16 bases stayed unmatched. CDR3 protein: CASSHRDRVSFSDEQFF. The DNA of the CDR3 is TGTGCCAGCAGTCACCGGGACAGGGTATCTTTCTCCGATGAGCAGTTCTTC.

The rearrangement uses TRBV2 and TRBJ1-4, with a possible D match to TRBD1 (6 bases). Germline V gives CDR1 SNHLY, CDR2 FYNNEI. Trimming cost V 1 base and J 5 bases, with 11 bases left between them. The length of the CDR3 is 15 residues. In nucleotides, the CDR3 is TGTGCCAGCAGTGAAGAAGGCAGGGGAAATGAAAAACTGTTTTTT. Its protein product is CASSEEGRGNEKLFF.

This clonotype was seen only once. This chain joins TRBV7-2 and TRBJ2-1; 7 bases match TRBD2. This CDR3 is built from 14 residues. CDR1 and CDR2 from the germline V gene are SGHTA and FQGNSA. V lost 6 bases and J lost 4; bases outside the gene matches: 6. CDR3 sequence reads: CASSQAGLYNEQFF. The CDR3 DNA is TGTGCCAGCAGTCAAGCGGGATTATACAATGAGCAGTTCTTC.

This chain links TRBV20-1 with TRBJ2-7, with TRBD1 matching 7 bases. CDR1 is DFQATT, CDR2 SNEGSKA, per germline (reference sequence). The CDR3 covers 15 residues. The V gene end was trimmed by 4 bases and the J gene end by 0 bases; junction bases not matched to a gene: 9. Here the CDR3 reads CSAKSLRDSSYEQYF. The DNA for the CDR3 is TGCAGTGCTAAATCTTTAAGGGACAGCTCCTACGAGCAGTACTTC.

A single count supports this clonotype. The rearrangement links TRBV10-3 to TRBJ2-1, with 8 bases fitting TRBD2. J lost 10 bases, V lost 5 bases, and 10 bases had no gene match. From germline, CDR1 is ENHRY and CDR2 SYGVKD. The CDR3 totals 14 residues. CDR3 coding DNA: TGTGCCATCAGTTCAGCGGGAGTTGGGAAGGAGCAGTTCTTC. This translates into CAISSAGVGKEQFF.

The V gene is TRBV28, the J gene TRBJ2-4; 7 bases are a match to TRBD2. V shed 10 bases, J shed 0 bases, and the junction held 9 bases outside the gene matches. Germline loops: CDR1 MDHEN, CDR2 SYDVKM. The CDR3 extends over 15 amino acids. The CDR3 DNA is TGTGCCACTAACACGGGGGGACTAGCCAAAAACATTCAGTACTTC. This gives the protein CATNTGGLAKNIQYF.

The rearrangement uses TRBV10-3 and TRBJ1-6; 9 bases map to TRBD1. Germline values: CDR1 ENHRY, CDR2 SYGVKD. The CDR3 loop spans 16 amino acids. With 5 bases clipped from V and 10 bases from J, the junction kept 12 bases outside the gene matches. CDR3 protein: CAISKVTGGAQSPLHF. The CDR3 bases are TGTGCCATCAGTAAAGTTACAGGGGGCGCACAGTCACCCCTCCACTTT.

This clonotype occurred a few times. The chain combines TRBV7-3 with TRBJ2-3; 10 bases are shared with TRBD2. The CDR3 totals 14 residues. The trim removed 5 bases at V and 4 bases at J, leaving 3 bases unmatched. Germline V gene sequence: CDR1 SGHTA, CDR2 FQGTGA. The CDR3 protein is CASSQGTSADTQYF. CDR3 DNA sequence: TGTGCCAGCAGCCAAGGGACTAGCGCAGATACGCAGTATTTT.

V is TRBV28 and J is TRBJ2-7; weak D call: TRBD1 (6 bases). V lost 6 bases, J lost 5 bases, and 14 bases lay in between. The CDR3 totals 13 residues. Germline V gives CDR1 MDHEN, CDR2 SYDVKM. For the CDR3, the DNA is TGTGCCAGCAGAACAACAGGGTCCAACGAGCAGTACTTC. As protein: CASRTTGSNEQYF.

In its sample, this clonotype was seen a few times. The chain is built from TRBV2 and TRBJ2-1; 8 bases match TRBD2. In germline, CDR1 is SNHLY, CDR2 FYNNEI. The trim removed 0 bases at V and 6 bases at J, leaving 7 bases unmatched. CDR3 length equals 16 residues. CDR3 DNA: TGTGCCAGCAGTGAAGCATCAGCGGGAGTCTCCAATGAGCAGTTCTTC. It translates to CASSEASAGVSNEQFF.

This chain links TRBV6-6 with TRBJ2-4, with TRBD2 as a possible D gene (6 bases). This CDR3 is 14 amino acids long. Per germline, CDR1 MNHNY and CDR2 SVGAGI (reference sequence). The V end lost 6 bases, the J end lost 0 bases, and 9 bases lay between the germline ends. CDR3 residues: CASRRGTAKNIQYF. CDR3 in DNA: TGTGCCAGCAGGCGCGGGACAGCCAAAAACATTCAGTACTTC.

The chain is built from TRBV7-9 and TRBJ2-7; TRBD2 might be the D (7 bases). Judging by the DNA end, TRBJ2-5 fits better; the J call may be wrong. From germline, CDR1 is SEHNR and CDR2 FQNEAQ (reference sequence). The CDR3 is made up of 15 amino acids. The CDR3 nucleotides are TGTGCCAGCAGCCCCTCTCGAAGGGGGGGGGAGACCCAGTACTTC. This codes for CASSPSRRGGETQYF.

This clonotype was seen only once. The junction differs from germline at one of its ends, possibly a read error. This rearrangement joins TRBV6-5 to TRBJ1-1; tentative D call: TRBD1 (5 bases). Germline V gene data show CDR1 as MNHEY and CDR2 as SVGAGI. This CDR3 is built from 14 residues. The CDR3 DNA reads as TGCGCCAGCCTCCCCGGGGGGAAGGTCACTGAAGCTTTCTTT. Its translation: CASLPGGKVTEAFF.

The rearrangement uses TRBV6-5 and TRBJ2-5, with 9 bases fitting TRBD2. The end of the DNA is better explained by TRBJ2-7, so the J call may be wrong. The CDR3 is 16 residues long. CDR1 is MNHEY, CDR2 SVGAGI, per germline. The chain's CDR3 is CASSYRGRAGGYEQYF. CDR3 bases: TGTGCCAGCAGTTACAGGGGGCGCGCGGGAGGGTACGAGCAGTACTTC.

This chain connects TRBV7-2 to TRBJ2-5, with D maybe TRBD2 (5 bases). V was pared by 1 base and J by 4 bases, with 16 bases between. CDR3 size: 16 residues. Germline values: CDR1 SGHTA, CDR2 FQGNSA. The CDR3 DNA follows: TGTGCCAGCAGCTTAGTATCCAGGCCAAGCGGAGAGACCCAGTACTTC. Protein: CASSLVSRPSGETQYF.

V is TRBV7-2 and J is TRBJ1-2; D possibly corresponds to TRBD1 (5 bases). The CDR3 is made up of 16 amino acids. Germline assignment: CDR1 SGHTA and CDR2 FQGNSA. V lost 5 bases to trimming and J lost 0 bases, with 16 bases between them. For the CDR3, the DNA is TGTGCCAGCAGCCCGGAGACAGTGCCCACTAACTATGGCTACACCTTC. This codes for CASSPETVPTNYGYTF.

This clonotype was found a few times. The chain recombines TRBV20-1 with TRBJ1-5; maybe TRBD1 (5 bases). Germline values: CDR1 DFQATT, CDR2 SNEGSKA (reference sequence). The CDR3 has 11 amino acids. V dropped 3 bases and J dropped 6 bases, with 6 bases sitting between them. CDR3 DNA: TGCAGTGCTAGGGGGGGTCAGCCCCAGCATTTT. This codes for CSARGGQPQHF.

For the CDR3, the DNA is TGTGCCAGCAGTTTCGTGTCGGGTACGCAGTATTTT. Translation: CASSFVSGTQYF. The rearrangement uses TRBV6-2 or TRBV6-3 and TRBJ2-3; D remains ambiguous. V dropped 4 bases and J dropped 8 bases, with 10 bases sitting between them. CDR3 length equals 12 residues. Looked up from germline, CDR1 is MNHEY and CDR2 is SVGEGT.

For the CDR3, the DNA is TGTGCCAGCTCCTCCCGGGGGGCAACAGATACGCAGTATTTT. Translating gives CASSSRGATDTQYF. V is TRBV27 and J is TRBJ2-3, with D perhaps matching TRBD2 (7 bases). The V end was cut by 8 bases, the J end by 3 bases, with 15 bases between. CDR3 length: 14 residues. Germline V CDR1 and CDR2: MNHEY, SMNVEV (reference sequence).

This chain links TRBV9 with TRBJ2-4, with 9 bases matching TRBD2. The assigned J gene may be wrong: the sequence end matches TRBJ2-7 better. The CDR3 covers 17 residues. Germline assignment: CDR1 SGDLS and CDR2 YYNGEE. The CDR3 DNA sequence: TGTGCCAGCAGCGGACAGACTAGCGGACCAGATGCCTGCGAGCAGTACTTC. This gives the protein CASSGQTSGPDACEQYF.

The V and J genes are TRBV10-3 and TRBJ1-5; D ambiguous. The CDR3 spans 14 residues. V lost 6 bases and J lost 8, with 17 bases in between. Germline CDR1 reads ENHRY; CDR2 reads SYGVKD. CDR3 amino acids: CAIREQLTGKPQHF. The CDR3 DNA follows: TGTGCCATCAGGGAACAGTTAACCGGAAAGCCCCAGCATTTT.

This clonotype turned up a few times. The CDR3 here is CASSRAFPNSYEQYF. The CDR3 region has the DNA TGTGCCAGCAGCCGGGCCTTTCCGAACTCCTACGAGCAGTACTTC. The V and J genes are TRBV28 and TRBJ2-7, with D hard to call. Trimming left V 6 bases short and J 0 bases short, with 15 bases between. The CDR3 is 15 residues long. Germline lookup yields CDR1 MDHEN and CDR2 SYDVKM.

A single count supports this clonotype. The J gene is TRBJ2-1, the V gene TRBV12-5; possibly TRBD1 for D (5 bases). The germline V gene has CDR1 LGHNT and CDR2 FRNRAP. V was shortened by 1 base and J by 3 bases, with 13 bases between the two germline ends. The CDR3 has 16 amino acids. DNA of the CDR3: TGTGCTAGTGGTTTGGGCCCCTCGACAGTCTACAATGAGCAGTTCTTC. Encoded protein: CASGLGPSTVYNEQFF.

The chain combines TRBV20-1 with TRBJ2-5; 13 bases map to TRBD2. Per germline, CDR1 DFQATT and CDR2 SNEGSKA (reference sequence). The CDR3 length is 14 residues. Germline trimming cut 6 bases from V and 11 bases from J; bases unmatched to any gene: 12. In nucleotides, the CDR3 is TGCAGTGCAAACGGACTAGCGGGAGCCTACGGGCAGTACTTC. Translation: CSANGLAGAYGQYF.

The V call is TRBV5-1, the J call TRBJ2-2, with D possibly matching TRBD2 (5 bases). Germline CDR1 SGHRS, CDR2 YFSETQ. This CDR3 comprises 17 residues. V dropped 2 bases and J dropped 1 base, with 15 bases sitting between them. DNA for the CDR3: TGCGCCAGCAGCTTCCCAAACACTAGGATGAACACCGGGGAGCTGTTTTTT. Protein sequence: CASSFPNTRMNTGELFF.

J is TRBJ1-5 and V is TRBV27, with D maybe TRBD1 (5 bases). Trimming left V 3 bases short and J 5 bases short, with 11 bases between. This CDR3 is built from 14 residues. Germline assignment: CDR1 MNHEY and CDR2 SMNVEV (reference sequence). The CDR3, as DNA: TGTGCCAGCAGTTTCAGGGAAAGGGATCAGCCCCAGCATTTT. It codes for CASSFRERDQPQHF.

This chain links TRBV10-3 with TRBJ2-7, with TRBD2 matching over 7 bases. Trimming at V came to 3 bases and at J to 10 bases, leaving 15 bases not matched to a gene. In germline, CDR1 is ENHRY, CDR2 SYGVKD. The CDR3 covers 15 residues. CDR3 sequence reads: CAISERGVGEGAQYF. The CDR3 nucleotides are TGTGCCATCAGTGAACGGGGGGTCGGTGAGGGAGCCCAGTACTTC.

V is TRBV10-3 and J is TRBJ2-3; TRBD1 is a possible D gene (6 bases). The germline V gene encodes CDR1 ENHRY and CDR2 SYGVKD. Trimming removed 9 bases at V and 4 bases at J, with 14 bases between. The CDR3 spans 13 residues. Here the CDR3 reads CAIQQGGADTQYF. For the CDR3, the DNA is TGTGCCATTCAACAGGGTGGGGCAGATACGCAGTATTTT.